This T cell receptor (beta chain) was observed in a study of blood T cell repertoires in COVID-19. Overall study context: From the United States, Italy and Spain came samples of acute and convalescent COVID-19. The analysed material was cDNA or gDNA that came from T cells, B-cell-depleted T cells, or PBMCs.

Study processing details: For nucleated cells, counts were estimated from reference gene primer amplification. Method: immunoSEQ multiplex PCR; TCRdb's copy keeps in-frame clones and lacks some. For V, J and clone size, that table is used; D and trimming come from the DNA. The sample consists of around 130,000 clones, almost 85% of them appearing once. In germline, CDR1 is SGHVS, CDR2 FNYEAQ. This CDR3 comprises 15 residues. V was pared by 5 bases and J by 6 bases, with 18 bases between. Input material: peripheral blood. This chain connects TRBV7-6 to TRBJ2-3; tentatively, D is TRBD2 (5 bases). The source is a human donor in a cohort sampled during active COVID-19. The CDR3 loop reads CASSRTSGLQDTQYF. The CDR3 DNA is TGTGCCAGCAGCCGAACTAGTGGCCTCCAGGATACGCAGTATTTT.